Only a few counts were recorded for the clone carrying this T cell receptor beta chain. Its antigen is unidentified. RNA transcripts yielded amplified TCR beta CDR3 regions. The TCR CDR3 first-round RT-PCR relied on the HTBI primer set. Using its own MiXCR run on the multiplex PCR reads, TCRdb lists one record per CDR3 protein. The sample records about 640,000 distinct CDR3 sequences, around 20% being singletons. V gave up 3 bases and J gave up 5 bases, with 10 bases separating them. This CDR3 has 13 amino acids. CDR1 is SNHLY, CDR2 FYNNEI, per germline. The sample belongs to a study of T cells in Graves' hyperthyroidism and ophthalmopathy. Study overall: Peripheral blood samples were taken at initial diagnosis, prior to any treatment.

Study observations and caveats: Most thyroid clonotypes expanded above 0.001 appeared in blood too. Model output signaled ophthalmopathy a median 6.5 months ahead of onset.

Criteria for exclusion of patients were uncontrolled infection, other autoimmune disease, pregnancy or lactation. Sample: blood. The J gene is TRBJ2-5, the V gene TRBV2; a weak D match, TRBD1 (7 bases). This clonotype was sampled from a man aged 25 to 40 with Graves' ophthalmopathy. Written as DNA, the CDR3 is TGTGCCAGCAGTGAGGCAGGGGGGGAGACCCAGTACTTC. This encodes CASSEAGGETQYF.